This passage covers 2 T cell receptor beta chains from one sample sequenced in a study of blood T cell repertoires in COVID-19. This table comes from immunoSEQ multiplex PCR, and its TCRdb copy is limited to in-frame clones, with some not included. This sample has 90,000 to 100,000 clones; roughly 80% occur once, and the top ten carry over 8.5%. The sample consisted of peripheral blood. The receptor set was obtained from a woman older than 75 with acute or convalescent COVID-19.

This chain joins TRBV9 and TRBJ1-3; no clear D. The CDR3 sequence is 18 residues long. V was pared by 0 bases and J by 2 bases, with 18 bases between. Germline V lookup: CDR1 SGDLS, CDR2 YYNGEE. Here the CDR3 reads CASSVEALGEKAGNTIYF. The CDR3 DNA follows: TGTGCCAGCAGCGTAGAAGCCCTCGGGGAGAAGGCTGGAAACACCATATATTTT.

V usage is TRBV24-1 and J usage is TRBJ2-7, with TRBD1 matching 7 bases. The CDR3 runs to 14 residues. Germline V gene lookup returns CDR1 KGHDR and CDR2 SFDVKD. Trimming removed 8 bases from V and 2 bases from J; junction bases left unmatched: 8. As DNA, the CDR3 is TGTGCCACCACTGAGAGGGGGCCCACCTACGAGCAGTACTTC. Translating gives CATTERGPTYEQYF.